This entry concerns a single T cell receptor (beta chain). The data stem from a study of Graves' ophthalmopathy and Graves' hyperthyroidism. All donors with ophthalmopathy were recorded as having moderate-to-severe activity, CAS ≥3, NOSPECS ≥4 and a duration under 3 months. The CDR3 has 18 residues. In germline, CDR1 is DFQATT, CDR2 SNEGSKA (reference sequence). V dropped 1 base and J dropped 2; count of bases not matched to a gene: 10. RNA transcripts were the source from which TCR beta CDR3 regions were amplified. RT-PCR in the first round used HTBI primers; a second-round multiplex PCR followed. TCRdb independently ran MiXCR on the multiplex PCR reads; one entry per CDR3 protein. The sample lists some 47,000 distinct CDR3 sequences; about 50% were seen once.

The receptor was derived from an adult man with Graves' ophthalmopathy. The chain is built from TRBV20-1 and TRBJ2-6; TRBD2 matches at 8 bases. Sequencing was done on a sample of peripheral blood. Here the CDR3 DNA reads TGCAGTGCTAGAGGTCATACTAGCGGAAACACTGGGGCCAACGTCCTGACTTTC. This sequence encodes CSARGHTSGNTGANVLTF.